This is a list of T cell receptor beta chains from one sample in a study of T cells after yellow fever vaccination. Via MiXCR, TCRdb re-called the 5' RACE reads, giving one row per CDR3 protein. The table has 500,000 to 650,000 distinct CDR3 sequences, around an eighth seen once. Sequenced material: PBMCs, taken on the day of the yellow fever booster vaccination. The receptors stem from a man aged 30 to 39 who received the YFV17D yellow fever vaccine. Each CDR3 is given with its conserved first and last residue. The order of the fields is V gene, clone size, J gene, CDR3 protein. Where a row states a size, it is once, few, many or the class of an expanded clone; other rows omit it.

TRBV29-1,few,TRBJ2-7,CSVITGGRGYEQYF
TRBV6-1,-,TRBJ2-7,CASNAASSPYEQYF
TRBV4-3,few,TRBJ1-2,CASSQDNGYGYTF
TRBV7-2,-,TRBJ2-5,CASSSDSGRETQYF
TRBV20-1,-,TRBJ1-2,CRVRGYGYTF
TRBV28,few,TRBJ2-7,CASSRTGIYEQYF
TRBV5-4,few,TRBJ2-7,CASSFGLAGVEQYF
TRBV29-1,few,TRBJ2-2,CSVEDPRHPGELFF
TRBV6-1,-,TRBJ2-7,CASTPSGELYEQYF
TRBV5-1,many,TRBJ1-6,CASSFGQGNSPLHF
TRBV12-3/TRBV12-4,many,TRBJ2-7,CASSPRLSGIYEQYF
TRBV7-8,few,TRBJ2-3,CASGGGRFSTDTQYF
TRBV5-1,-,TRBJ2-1,CASSFVSSGRNEQFF
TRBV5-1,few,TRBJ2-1,CASSLLATEQFF
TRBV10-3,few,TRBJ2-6,CAIAGSAGTAPSSGANVLTF
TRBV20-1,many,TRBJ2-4,CSASFRPQRSKNIQYF
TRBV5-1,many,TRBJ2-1,CASSEGVSYNEQFF